This T cell receptor beta chain emerged from a study of Graves' ophthalmopathy and Graves' hyperthyroidism. Study observations and caveats: A majority of expanded thyroid clonotypes exceeding 0.001 frequency were likewise present in blood.

Using RNA transcripts, the TCR beta CDR3 regions were amplified. The first round was an RT-PCR with HTBI primers, and the second round was a multiplex PCR. TCRdb redid the calling of the multiplex PCR reads with MiXCR, one entry per CDR3 protein. The sample holds about 660,000 distinct CDR3 sequences, roughly 41% seen once. This clonotype has a count of ten or more. The antigen remains unidentified. CDR3 size: 15 residues. Germline loops: CDR1 SEHNR, CDR2 FQNEAQ (reference sequence). Deletions cut 2 bases from V and 4 bases from J, with 11 bases between. The chain carries TRBV7-9 and TRBJ2-2; D is possibly TRBD2 (6 bases). The sequencing sample was made of peripheral blood. The clonotype comes from an adult man with Graves' ophthalmopathy. The CDR3 reads CASSLRVGGTGELFF. As DNA, the CDR3 is TGTGCCAGCAGCTTACGGGTCGGGGGCACCGGGGAGCTGTTTTTT.